Included here is one T cell receptor (beta chain) sequence, with context. Germline CDR1 reads SNHLY; CDR2 reads FYNNEI. Trimming left V 2 bases short and J 5 bases short, with 10 bases between. This CDR3 has 14 residues. The sample belongs to a study of blood T cells in healthy people across ages. It was with a sample-barcoded 5' primer and a J-beta primer mix that a second PCR of about 6 to 11 cycles was run. One entry per CDR3 protein, called by TCRdb with MiXCR from the 5' RACE reads. Of around 1.5 million distinct CDR3 sequences listed, about 32% are singletons. Donors were systemically healthy Caucasian individuals from Russia aged 6 to 90 years.

The sequence derives from a woman aged 25 to 39 in good health. Sequences were obtained from blood. The chain has TRBV2 and TRBJ2-1; D might be TRBD2 (5 bases). The CDR3 sequence: CASSEILGDNEQFF. CDR3 coding DNA: TGTGCCAGCAGTGAAATCCTGGGAGACAATGAGCAGTTCTTC.